These 6 T cell receptor beta chains originate from one sample sequenced in a study of cytomegalovirus exposure and HLA in healthy donors. The assay was immunoSEQ multiplex PCR, and TCRdb's table has in-frame clones only and misses some. This table holds about 130,000 clones, around 80% found once. Sequenced sample: PBMCs. These receptors all stem from a man aged 25-40 years in good health and CMV-seropositive.

There are a few counts of this clone. The rearrangement joins TRBV5-1 to TRBJ1-5, with 7 bases fitting TRBD1. The CDR3 spans 15 residues. CDR1 SGHRS and CDR2 YFSETQ come from the germline V gene. Trimming took 4 bases from V and 3 from J; bases not matched to a gene: 7. CDR3 in amino acids: CASSVTGLPNQPQHF. CDR3 sequence (DNA): TGCGCCAGCAGCGTGACAGGGCTCCCCAATCAGCCCCAGCATTTT. The full variable domain, rest sourced from reference TRBV5-1 and TRBJ1-5, is KAGVTQTPRYLIKTRGQQVTLSCSPISGHRSVSWYQQTPGQGLQFLFEYFSETQRNKGNFPGRFSGRQFSNSRSEMNVSTLELGDSALYLCASSVTGLPNQPQHFGDGTRLSIL.

The gene calls are TRBV7-2 and TRBJ2-5; 8 bases are shared with TRBD1. The germline CDR1 and CDR2 sequences are SGHTA and FQGNSA. J was trimmed by 4 bases and V by 5 bases; bases with no gene match: 6. The CDR3 runs to 14 residues. CDR3 sequence (DNA): TGTGCCAGCAGCCAGGACAGGGCCGTAGAGACCCAGTACTTC. Protein: CASSQDRAVETQYF.

Many counts were recorded for this clone. The chain employs TRBV10-2 and TRBJ2-5; a possible D gene is TRBD2 (6 bases). CDR3 length: 14 residues. Trimming cost V 4 bases and J 2 bases, with 11 bases left between them. CDR1 and CDR2 (germline): WSHSY, SAAADI. The CDR3 spells CASSGLGHQETQYF. The CDR3 DNA sequence: TGCGCCAGCAGTGGACTAGGGCATCAAGAGACCCAGTACTTC.

The chain links TRBV2 to TRBJ2-2; D may be TRBD1 (6 bases). The CDR3 loop spans 13 amino acids. The germline V and J ends were trimmed by 4 bases and 6 bases, with 9 bases remaining between them. The germline CDR1 and CDR2 sequences are SNHLY and FYNNEI. The CDR3 nucleotides read TGTGCCAGCAGTGTACAGGGTGCCGGGGAGCTGTTTTTT. Amino acids: CASSVQGAGELFF.

This rearrangement joins TRBV7-9 to TRBJ2-1; tentatively, D is TRBD2 (7 bases). Germline V gene data show CDR1 as SEHNR and CDR2 as FQNEAQ (reference sequence). The CDR3 sequence is 15 residues long. Deletions cut 5 bases from V and 3 bases from J, with 14 bases between. The DNA of the CDR3 is TGTGCCAGCAGCCTGCTGGGGGGGCTCTACAATGAGCAGTTCTTC. This sequence encodes CASSLLGGLYNEQFF.

The chain couples TRBV25-1 to TRBJ1-4; 9 bases are shared with TRBD1. The V and J ends lost 1 base and 5 bases, in that order; junction bases with no gene match: 8. CDR3 length: 17 amino acids. Germline V gene lookup returns CDR1 MGHDK and CDR2 SYGVNS. CDR3 protein: CASSEFGTGHQNEKLFF. CDR3 sequence (DNA): TGTGCCAGCAGTGAATTTGGGACAGGGCATCAAAATGAAAAACTGTTTTTT.